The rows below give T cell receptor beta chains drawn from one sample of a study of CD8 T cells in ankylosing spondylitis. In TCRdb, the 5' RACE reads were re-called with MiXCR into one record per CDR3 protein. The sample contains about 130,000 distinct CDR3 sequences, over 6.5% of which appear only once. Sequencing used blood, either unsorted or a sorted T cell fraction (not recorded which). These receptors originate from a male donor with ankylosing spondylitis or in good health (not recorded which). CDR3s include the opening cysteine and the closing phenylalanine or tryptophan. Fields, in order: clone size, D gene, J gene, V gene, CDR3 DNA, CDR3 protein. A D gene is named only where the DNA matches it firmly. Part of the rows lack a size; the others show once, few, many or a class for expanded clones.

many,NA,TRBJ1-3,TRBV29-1,TGCAGCGTTGAAGAAATTGCCGGAAACACCATATATTTT,CSVEEIAGNTIYF
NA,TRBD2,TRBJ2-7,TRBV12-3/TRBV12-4,TGTGCCAGCAGTTTTTGGAGCGGGAGGGGATACGAGCAGTACTTC,CASSFWSGRGYEQYF
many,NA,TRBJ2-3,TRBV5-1,TGCGCCAGCAGGGACGGGAGCACAGATACGCAGTATTTT,CASRDGSTDTQYF
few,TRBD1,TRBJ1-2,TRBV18,TGTGCCAGCTCACGATCGACGGGACAGGGGGCGTCAAGCTACACCTTC,CASSRSTGQGASSYTF
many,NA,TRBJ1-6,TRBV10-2,TGCGCCAGCAGTCGGGACGGAGATAATTCACCCCTCCACTTT,CASSRDGDNSPLHF
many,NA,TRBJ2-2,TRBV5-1,TGCGCCAGCAGCGACCGATTGAACACCGGGGAGCTGTTTTTT,CASSDRLNTGELFF
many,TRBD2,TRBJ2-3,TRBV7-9,TGTGCCAGCAGCTCAAACAGACTAGCGGGGGGGCCGGCGCAGTATTTT,CASSSNRLAGGPAQYF
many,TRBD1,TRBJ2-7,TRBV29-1,TGCAGCGGATTACAGGGGAAAGAGCAGTACTTC,CSGLQGKEQYF
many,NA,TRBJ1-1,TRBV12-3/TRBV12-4,TGTGCCAGCAGTTTATCCCTATTCACTGAAGCTTTCTTT,CASSLSLFTEAFF
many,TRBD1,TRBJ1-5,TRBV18,TGTGCCAGCGCCCCTAACCCGGGACAGGGGGGACAGCCCCAGCATTTT,CASAPNPGQGGQPQHF
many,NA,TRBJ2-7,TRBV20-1,TGCAGTGCTAGACTAGCCCACGAGCAGTACTTC,CSARLAHEQYF
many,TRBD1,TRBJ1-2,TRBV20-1,TGCAGTGCCACATCGGACAGGGCGGACTATGGCTACACCTTC,CSATSDRADYGYTF
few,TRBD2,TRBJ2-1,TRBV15,TGTGCCACCAGCAGAGATACTAGCGGGGGGTCGGTCTATGAGCAGTTCTTC,CATSRDTSGGSVYEQFF
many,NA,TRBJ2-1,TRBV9,TGTGCCAGCAGCGTAGTGGCACGGCCCGGTGAGCAGTTCTTC,CASSVVARPGEQFF
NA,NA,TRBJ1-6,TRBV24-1,TGTGCCACCGCGACGGGGGCGAATTCACCCCTCCACTTT,CATATGANSPLHF
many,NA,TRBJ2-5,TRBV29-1,TGCAGCGTGGATCAGGGTAGGGAGACCCAGTACTTC,CSVDQGRETQYF
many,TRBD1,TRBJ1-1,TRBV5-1,TGCGCCAGCAGCTTGGGGCAGGGGGTCTCCACTGAAGCTTTCTTT,CASSLGQGVSTEAFF
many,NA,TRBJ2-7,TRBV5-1,TGCGCCAGCAGCTTGAACAGGGACTCCTACGAGCAGTACTTC,CASSLNRDSYEQYF
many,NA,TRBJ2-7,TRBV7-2,TGTGCCAGCAGCATACAGGGAAGCGAGCAGTACTTC,CASSIQGSEQYF
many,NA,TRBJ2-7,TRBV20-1,TGCAGTGCTTTCCGCCCCTACGAGCAGTACTTC,CSAFRPYEQYF
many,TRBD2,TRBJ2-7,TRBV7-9,TGTGCCAGCAGCTCCTTAGCGGGAGGGGGCCGACTTGAGCAGTACTTC,CASSSLAGGGRLEQYF
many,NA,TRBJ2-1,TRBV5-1,TGCGCCAGCAGCCGCCTAGTTGCGGTCCCTTCCTACAATGAGCAGTTCTTC,CASSRLVAVPSYNEQFF